This T cell receptor beta chain was identified in a study of control samples from healthy donors and cancer patients. Here immunoSEQ multiplex PCR was the method, and the copy in TCRdb shows in-frame clones only, minus some. The data hold 150,000 or so clones, with roughly 94% observed a single time. Sequencing used PBMCs. The clonotype comes from a man aged 55 to 70 with colorectal cancer.

In DNA, the CDR3 is TGTGCCAGCAGCGGGGCGGAGGAGGCGAGCAATCAGCCCCAGCATTTT. It codes for CASSGAEEASNQPQHF. The rearrangement links TRBV21-1 to TRBJ1-5. TRBV21-1 represents a pseudogene. The length of the CDR3 is 16 residues.